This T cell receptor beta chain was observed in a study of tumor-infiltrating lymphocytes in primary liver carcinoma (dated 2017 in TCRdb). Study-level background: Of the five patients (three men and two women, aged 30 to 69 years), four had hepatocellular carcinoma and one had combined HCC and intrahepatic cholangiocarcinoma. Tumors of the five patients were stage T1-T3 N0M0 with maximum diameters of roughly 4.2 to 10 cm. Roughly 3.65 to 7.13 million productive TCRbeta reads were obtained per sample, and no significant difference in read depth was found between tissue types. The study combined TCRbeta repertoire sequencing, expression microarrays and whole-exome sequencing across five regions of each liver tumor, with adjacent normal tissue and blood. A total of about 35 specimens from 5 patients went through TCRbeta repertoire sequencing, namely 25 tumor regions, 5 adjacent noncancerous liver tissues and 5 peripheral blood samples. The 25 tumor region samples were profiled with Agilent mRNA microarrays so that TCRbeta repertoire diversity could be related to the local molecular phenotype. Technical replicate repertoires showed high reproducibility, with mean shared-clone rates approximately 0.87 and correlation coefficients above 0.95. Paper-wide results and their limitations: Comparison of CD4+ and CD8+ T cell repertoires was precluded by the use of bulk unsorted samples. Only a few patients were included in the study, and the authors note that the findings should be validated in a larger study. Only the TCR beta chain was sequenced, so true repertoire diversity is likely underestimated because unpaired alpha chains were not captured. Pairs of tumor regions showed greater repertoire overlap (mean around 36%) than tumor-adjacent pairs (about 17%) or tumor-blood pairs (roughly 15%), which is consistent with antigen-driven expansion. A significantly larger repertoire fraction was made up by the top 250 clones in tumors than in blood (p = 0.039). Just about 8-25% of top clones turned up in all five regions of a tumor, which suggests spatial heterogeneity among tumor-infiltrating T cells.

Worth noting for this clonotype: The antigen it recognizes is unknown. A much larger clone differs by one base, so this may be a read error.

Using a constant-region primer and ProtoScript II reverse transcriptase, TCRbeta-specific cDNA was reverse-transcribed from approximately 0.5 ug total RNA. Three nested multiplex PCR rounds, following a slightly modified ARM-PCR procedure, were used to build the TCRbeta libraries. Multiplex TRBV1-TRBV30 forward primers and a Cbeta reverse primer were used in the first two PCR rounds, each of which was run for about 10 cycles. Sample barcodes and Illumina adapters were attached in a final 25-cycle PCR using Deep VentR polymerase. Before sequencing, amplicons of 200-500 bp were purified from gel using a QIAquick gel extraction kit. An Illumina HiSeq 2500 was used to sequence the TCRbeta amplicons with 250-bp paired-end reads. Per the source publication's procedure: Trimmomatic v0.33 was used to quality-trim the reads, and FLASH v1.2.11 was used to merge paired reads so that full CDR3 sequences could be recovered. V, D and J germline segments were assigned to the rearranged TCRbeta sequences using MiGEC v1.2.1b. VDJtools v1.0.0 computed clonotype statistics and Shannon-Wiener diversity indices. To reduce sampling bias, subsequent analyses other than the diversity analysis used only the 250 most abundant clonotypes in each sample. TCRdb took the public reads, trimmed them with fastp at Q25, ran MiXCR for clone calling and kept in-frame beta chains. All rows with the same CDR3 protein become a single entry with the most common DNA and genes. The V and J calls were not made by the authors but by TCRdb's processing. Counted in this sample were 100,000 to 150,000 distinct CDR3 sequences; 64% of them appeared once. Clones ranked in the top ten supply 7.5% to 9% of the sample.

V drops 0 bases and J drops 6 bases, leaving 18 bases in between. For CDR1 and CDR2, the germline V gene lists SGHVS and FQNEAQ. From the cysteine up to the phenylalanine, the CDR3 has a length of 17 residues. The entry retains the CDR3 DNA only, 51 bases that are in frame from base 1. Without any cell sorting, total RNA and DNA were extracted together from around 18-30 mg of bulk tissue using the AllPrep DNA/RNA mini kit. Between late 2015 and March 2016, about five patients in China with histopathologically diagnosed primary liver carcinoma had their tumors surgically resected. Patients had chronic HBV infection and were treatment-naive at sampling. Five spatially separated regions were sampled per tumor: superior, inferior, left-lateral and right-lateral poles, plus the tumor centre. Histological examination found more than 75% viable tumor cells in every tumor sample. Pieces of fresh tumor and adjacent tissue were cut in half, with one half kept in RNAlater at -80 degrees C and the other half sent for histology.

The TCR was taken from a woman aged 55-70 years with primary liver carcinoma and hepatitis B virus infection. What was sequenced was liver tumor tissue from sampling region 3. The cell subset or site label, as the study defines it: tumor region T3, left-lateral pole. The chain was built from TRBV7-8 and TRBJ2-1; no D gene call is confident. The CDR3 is CASSLASSPSYANEQFF. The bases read TGTGCCAGCAGCTTAGCATCCTCCCCTAGTTATGCCAATGAGCAGTTCTTC.